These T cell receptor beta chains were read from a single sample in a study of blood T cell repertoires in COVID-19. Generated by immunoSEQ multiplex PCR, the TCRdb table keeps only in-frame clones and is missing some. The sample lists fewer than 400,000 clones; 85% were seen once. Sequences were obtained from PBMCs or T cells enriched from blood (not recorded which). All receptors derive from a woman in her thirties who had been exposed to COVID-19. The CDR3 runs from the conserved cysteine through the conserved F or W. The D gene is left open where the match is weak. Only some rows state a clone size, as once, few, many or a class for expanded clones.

cdr3_nt: TGTGCCAGCAGCTCTATACCGGGAGGCTCTGGAAACACCATATATTTT; cdr3_aa: CASSSIPGGSGNTIYF; v_call: TRBV7-9; d_call: .; clone_size: .; j_call: TRBJ1-3
cdr3_nt: TGTGCCAGCAGCTTAGGACTCTCTGGGGAGCAGTTCTTC; cdr3_aa: CASSLGLSGEQFF; v_call: TRBV11-3; d_call: .; clone_size: .; j_call: TRBJ2-1
cdr3_nt: TGTGCCACCAGTGCCTCAGGGACAGGGGGGACCGGGGAGCTGTTTTTT; cdr3_aa: CATSASGTGGTGELFF; v_call: TRBV24-1; d_call: TRBD1; clone_size: .; j_call: TRBJ2-2
cdr3_nt: TGCGCCAGCAGTGACCCCCAATCAGGTTCAGCTTTCTTT; cdr3_aa: CASSDPQSGSAFF; v_call: TRBV10-1; d_call: .; clone_size: .; j_call: TRBJ1-1
cdr3_nt: TGTGCCAGTAGTATACCGGGTACTGAAGCTTTCTTT; cdr3_aa: CASSIPGTEAFF; v_call: TRBV19; d_call: .; clone_size: .; j_call: TRBJ1-1
cdr3_nt: TGTGCCAGCAGCCAAGAAGCCTGGGATACGCAGTATTTT; cdr3_aa: CASSQEAWDTQYF; v_call: TRBV4-2; d_call: .; clone_size: .; j_call: TRBJ2-3
cdr3_nt: TGTGCCAGCAGTTCCTCTAGCGTTCAAGAGACCCAGTACTTC; cdr3_aa: CASSSSSVQETQYF; v_call: TRBV27; d_call: .; clone_size: .; j_call: TRBJ2-5
cdr3_nt: TGTGCCAGCAGCGCAAACAGGGCGGATTCACCCCTCCACTTT; cdr3_aa: CASSANRADSPLHF; v_call: TRBV4-2; d_call: .; clone_size: once; j_call: TRBJ1-6
cdr3_nt: TGCGCCAGCAGGGGGGGACTAGCGGGGCCCTCAGGCGGGGAGCTGTTTTTT; cdr3_aa: CASRGGLAGPSGGELFF; v_call: TRBV10-1; d_call: TRBD2; clone_size: .; j_call: TRBJ2-2
cdr3_nt: TGTGCCAGCAGTGGGGTTAGCGGGAGGGGCGACGAGCAGTACTTC; cdr3_aa: CASSGVSGRGDEQYF; v_call: TRBV2; d_call: TRBD2; clone_size: .; j_call: TRBJ2-7
cdr3_nt: TGTGCCAGCAGTCGTAGACAGACGAACACTGAAGCTTTCTTT; cdr3_aa: CASSRRQTNTEAFF; v_call: TRBV28; d_call: .; clone_size: .; j_call: TRBJ1-1
cdr3_nt: TGCGCCAGCAGCCGTGGGACAGGCGAAAAACTGTTTTTT; cdr3_aa: CASSRGTGEKLFF; v_call: TRBV5-1; d_call: TRBD1; clone_size: .; j_call: TRBJ1-4
cdr3_nt: TGTGCCAGCAGCCAGGAAGACGGACAGGGGGGAAGAAAGACCCAGTACTTC; cdr3_aa: CASSQEDGQGGRKTQYF; v_call: TRBV4-2; d_call: TRBD1; clone_size: once; j_call: TRBJ2-5
cdr3_nt: TGTGCCAGCAGTTTAGGAGGGAGCTCTAATGAAAAACTGTTTTTT; cdr3_aa: CASSLGGSSNEKLFF; v_call: TRBV28; d_call: .; clone_size: .; j_call: TRBJ1-4
cdr3_nt: TGTGCCACCAGTGGTTCCACCGGGACAGGGGCCACTGAAGCTTTCTTT; cdr3_aa: CATSGSTGTGATEAFF; v_call: TRBV24-1; d_call: TRBD1; clone_size: once; j_call: TRBJ1-1
cdr3_nt: TGTGCCAGAAGCTTCTTAAGTGGGTATGATGGAGGTGACTTCTTC; cdr3_aa: CARSFLSGYDGGDFF; v_call: TRBV5-3; d_call: .; clone_size: .; j_call: TRBJ2-1
cdr3_nt: TGTGCCAGCAGCGAACGAGATGAGCAGTTCTTC; cdr3_aa: CASSERDEQFF; v_call: TRBV28; d_call: .; clone_size: .; j_call: TRBJ2-1
cdr3_nt: TGTGCCAGCAGTTGGGGGGGTAAAATTTTT; cdr3_aa: CASSWGGKIF; v_call: TRBV12-3/TRBV12-4; d_call: .; clone_size: .; j_call: TRBJ1-4
cdr3_nt: TGTGCCAGCAGTTACACACAGGGCACCGGGGAGCTGTTTTTT; cdr3_aa: CASSYTQGTGELFF; v_call: TRBV6-5; d_call: .; clone_size: few; j_call: TRBJ2-2
cdr3_nt: TGTGCCAGCACCCAGGGGGCTGGGGCCAACGTCCTGACTTTC; cdr3_aa: CASTQGAGANVLTF; v_call: TRBV5-5; d_call: TRBD1; clone_size: .; j_call: TRBJ2-6
cdr3_nt: TGTGCCAGCACCAGGACAGCCCTTAACACCGGGGAGCTGTTTTTT; cdr3_aa: CASTRTALNTGELFF; v_call: TRBV28; d_call: .; clone_size: .; j_call: TRBJ2-2
cdr3_nt: TGTGCCAGCATCAGGCGGGACCACTCCTACGAGCAGTACTTC; cdr3_aa: CASIRRDHSYEQYF; v_call: TRBV3-1/TRBV3-2; d_call: .; clone_size: .; j_call: TRBJ2-7
cdr3_nt: TGTGCCAGCCGGTCCATTTCCTACGAGCAGTACTTC; cdr3_aa: CASRSISYEQYF; v_call: TRBV28; d_call: .; clone_size: .; j_call: TRBJ2-7
cdr3_nt: TGTGCCAGCAGTACGTTCAGGGTTAACACTGAAGCTTTCTTT; cdr3_aa: CASSTFRVNTEAFF; v_call: TRBV6-5; d_call: .; clone_size: .; j_call: TRBJ1-1
cdr3_nt: TGTGCCAGCAGCCCCGGGGGGAGCTATGGCTACACCTTC; cdr3_aa: CASSPGGSYGYTF; v_call: TRBV7-2; d_call: .; clone_size: once; j_call: TRBJ1-2
cdr3_nt: TGTGCCAGCAGCTTCCAGGGGGTTGAAGAGACCCAGTACTTC; cdr3_aa: CASSFQGVEETQYF; v_call: TRBV7-2; d_call: TRBD1; clone_size: .; j_call: TRBJ2-5
cdr3_nt: TGTGCCATCAGTGAGTTTCCGTTAGGGGGATTGAGCAATCAGCCCCAGCATTTT; cdr3_aa: CAISEFPLGGLSNQPQHF; v_call: TRBV10-3; d_call: .; clone_size: .; j_call: TRBJ1-5
cdr3_nt: TGTGCCAGCAGCCAAGCTAACGGGGGGGGCCAGATTTTGGTGAATGAGCAGTTCTTC; cdr3_aa: CASSQANGGGQILVNEQFF; v_call: TRBV4-2; d_call: TRBD2; clone_size: .; j_call: TRBJ2-1
cdr3_nt: TGTGCCAGCAGTGACGACTCGGCGGGGAACACTGAAGCTTTCTTT; cdr3_aa: CASSDDSAGNTEAFF; v_call: TRBV2; d_call: .; clone_size: .; j_call: TRBJ1-1
cdr3_nt: TGTGCCTGGAGTGTAGCCCGGGAAGGCTACACCTTC; cdr3_aa: CAWSVAREGYTF; v_call: TRBV30; d_call: .; clone_size: .; j_call: TRBJ1-2
cdr3_nt: TGTGCCACGGCACTGGGCCCGAACACTGAAGCTTTCTTT; cdr3_aa: CATALGPNTEAFF; v_call: TRBV5-4; d_call: .; clone_size: .; j_call: TRBJ1-1
cdr3_nt: TGTGCCAGCAGCTTAGAGGCTAGCTCCTACAATGAGCAGTTCTTC; cdr3_aa: CASSLEASSYNEQFF; v_call: TRBV11-2; d_call: .; clone_size: .; j_call: TRBJ2-1
cdr3_nt: TGTGCCAGCAGCCCAGTTGGGGGCGCAGTCACCGGGGAGCTGTTTTTT; cdr3_aa: CASSPVGGAVTGELFF; v_call: TRBV7-9; d_call: .; clone_size: few; j_call: TRBJ2-2
cdr3_nt: TGTGCCGTCCTGGGGGAGCGGGGGCGCTCCTACGAGCAGTACTTC; cdr3_aa: CAVLGERGRSYEQYF; v_call: TRBV21-1; d_call: .; clone_size: .; j_call: TRBJ2-7
cdr3_nt: TGTGCCAGCAGCCTACCCGTTTCCTTC; cdr3_aa: CASSLPVSF; v_call: TRBV7-9; d_call: .; clone_size: .; j_call: TRBJ1-2
cdr3_nt: TGCGCCAGCAGCCCAAAACCGGGGGGAGAGACCCAGTACTTC; cdr3_aa: CASSPKPGGETQYF; v_call: TRBV5-1; d_call: TRBD2; clone_size: .; j_call: TRBJ2-5
cdr3_nt: TGTGCCAGCAGTACGGAGAAACTAGCCAAAAACATTCAGTACTTC; cdr3_aa: CASSTEKLAKNIQYF; v_call: TRBV28; d_call: .; clone_size: once; j_call: TRBJ2-4
cdr3_nt: TGTGCCAGCAGTTTGGGCGGGAGGACAGACAATGAGCAGTTCTTC; cdr3_aa: CASSLGGRTDNEQFF; v_call: TRBV28; d_call: TRBD2; clone_size: .; j_call: TRBJ2-1
cdr3_nt: TGCGCCAGCAGCCCACTACGGGCAACTAATGAAAAACTGTTTTTT; cdr3_aa: CASSPLRATNEKLFF; v_call: TRBV5-1; d_call: .; clone_size: .; j_call: TRBJ1-4
cdr3_nt: TGTGCCAGCAGCTTCGGAAACACAGGGGGCTATGAGACCCAGTACTTC; cdr3_aa: CASSFGNTGGYETQYF; v_call: TRBV7-3; d_call: TRBD1; clone_size: once; j_call: TRBJ2-5
cdr3_nt: TGTGCCAGCAGTTATGATAGAGCACCCATGAACACTGAAGCTTTCTTT; cdr3_aa: CASSYDRAPMNTEAFF; v_call: TRBV6-2/TRBV6-3; d_call: .; clone_size: few; j_call: TRBJ1-1
cdr3_nt: TGTGCCAGCAGTTTATCCGGGTTCGTAGGTCAGCCCCAGCATTTT; cdr3_aa: CASSLSGFVGQPQHF; v_call: TRBV28; d_call: .; clone_size: few; j_call: TRBJ1-5
cdr3_nt: TGTGCCAGTACGGCAGGGTCTATCTCCTACGAGCAGTACTTC; cdr3_aa: CASTAGSISYEQYF; v_call: TRBV2; d_call: .; clone_size: .; j_call: TRBJ2-7
cdr3_nt: TGTGCCAGCAGTGACTCTACTCACGGGTCTAGGACCTATAATTCACCCCTCCACTTT; cdr3_aa: CASSDSTHGSRTYNSPLHF; v_call: TRBV6-4; d_call: .; clone_size: .; j_call: TRBJ1-6
cdr3_nt: TGCGCCAGCAGCTTGGACATAGCGGGGGGGTTAACAGATACGCAGTATTTT; cdr3_aa: CASSLDIAGGLTDTQYF; v_call: TRBV5-1; d_call: TRBD2; clone_size: once; j_call: TRBJ2-3